These 18 T cell receptor beta chains originate from one sample sequenced in a study of T cells in Graves' hyperthyroidism and ophthalmopathy (dated by TCRdb to the late 2010s). Library creation used multiplex PCR. Instrument on record: Illumina HiSeq 2000. Amplification of TCR beta CDR3 regions was carried out from RNA transcripts. The TCR CDR3 was subjected to a first round of RT-PCR using the HTBI primer set and the Qiagen OneStep RT-PCR kit. The raw public reads went through TCRdb reprocessing: fastp at Q25, MiXCR clone calling, in-frame beta chains kept. Identical CDR3 proteins give one entry, which carries the most common genes and DNA. The sample table lists over 500,000 distinct CDR3 sequences, about 15% of them with a count of one. Approximately 30% of the sample goes to the ten largest clones. The source material was blood. Source of these receptors: a woman under 40 with Graves' ophthalmopathy.

The chain is built from TRBV12-3 or TRBV12-4 and TRBJ2-1; D is unclear. The V end was cut by 2 bases, the J end by 7 bases, with 21 bases between. The CDR3 runs 17 residues. The CDR3 loop reads CASSLSIIQVGQNEQFF. CDR3 nucleotide sequence: TGTGCCAGCAGTTTATCAATAATCCAAGTCGGGCAAAATGAGCAGTTCTTC.

This clonotype was counted many times. DNA for the CDR3: TGTGCCAGCAACCGGGGGCTAGCAGCATTACACAACACCGGGGAGCTGTTTTTT. Its protein product is CASNRGLAALHNTGELFF. The V and J genes are TRBV7-8 and TRBJ2-2; D tentatively fits TRBD1 or TRBD2 (6 bases each). CDR1 and CDR2 from the germline V gene are SGHVS and FQNEAQ. The CDR3 has 18 residues. Deletions cut 7 bases from V and 2 bases from J, with 23 bases between.

The V and J genes are TRBV7-3 and TRBJ1-1, with D possibly being TRBD1 (5 bases). V was trimmed by 1 base and J by 5 bases, leaving 17 bases between them. Germline CDR1 SGHTA, CDR2 FQGTGA. This CDR3 region has 16 residues. For the CDR3, the DNA is TGTGCCAGCAGCTTAAGGGTCGCGGGGGGTAAAACTGAAGCTTTCTTT. This gives the protein CASSLRVAGGKTEAFF.

In its sample, this clonotype was seen many times. This chain links TRBV7-2 with TRBJ2-7; D is perhaps TRBD2 (5 bases). Germline lookup yields CDR1 SGHTA and CDR2 FQGNSA. V was pared by 5 bases and J by 3 bases, with 14 bases between. The CDR3 is made up of 14 amino acids. CDR3 sequence (DNA): TGTGCCAGCAGCCCAAGTGGACTGAACTACGAGCAGTACTTC. It yields the protein CASSPSGLNYEQYF.

This clonotype showed up many times. CDR3 nucleotide sequence: TGCAGTGCTAACCGACTAGCGGACTCCTACGAGCAGTACTTC. It specifies CSANRLADSYEQYF. V and J are TRBV20-1 and TRBJ2-7; the match to TRBD2 covers 9 bases. CDR3 length: 14 residues. Germline loops: CDR1 DFQATT, CDR2 SNEGSKA (reference sequence). V gave up 4 bases and J gave up 0 bases; unmatched junction bases: 4.

This clonotype was seen many times. The V and J genes are TRBV20-1 and TRBJ1-1; D is undetermined. There are 13 residues in the CDR3. The germline V gene encodes CDR1 DFQATT and CDR2 SNEGSKA (reference sequence). Deletions cut 3 bases from V and 0 bases from J, with 8 bases between. Written as DNA, the CDR3 is TGCAGTGCTAGTCAGGTCATGAACACTGAAGCTTTCTTT. Encoded protein: CSASQVMNTEAFF.

This clonotype was counted many times. This rearrangement joins TRBV28 to TRBJ2-7, with 11 bases identical to TRBD1. After removal of 4 bases from V and 6 bases from J, the junction contained 11 bases not matched to a gene. The CDR3 runs to 16 residues. CDR1 and CDR2 (germline): MDHEN, SYDVKM. Here the CDR3 reads CASSSGTGGLQVEQYF. The CDR3 DNA reads as TGTGCCAGCAGTTCCGGGACAGGGGGGTTGCAGGTCGAGCAGTACTTC.

The table lists this clonotype with many counts. This chain joins TRBV6-1 and TRBJ2-5; 7 bases fit TRBD2. The CDR3 length is 14 residues. V shed 7 bases, J shed 4 bases, and the junction held 9 bases outside the gene matches. Germline CDR1 is MNHNS and CDR2 is SASEGT. The CDR3 nucleotides read TGTGCCAGCACCCGGCGGGGGTTCGGAGAGACCCAGTACTTC. This translates into CASTRRGFGETQYF.

This clonotype was found many times. The CDR3 loop reads CASSLVGKVLGEQYF. CDR3 DNA sequence: TGCGCCAGCAGCTTGGTAGGTAAGGTCCTTGGGGAGCAGTACTTC. The chain is built from TRBV5-1 and TRBJ2-7; the D is unclear. The germline V gene encodes CDR1 SGHRS and CDR2 YFSETQ. The CDR3 is 15 residues long. The V and J ends lost 0 bases and 7 bases respectively, with 17 bases between them.

This clonotype was picked up many times. One end of the junction varies from germline; a read error may be responsible. The chain couples TRBV20-1 to TRBJ1-2; D uncertain. The CDR3 runs to 16 residues. Germline lookup yields CDR1 DFQATT and CDR2 SNEGSKA (reference sequence). The DNA of the CDR3 is TGCAGTGCTAGAGGCTTCGATGACACAGCTAACTATGGCAACACCTTC. The encoded protein is CSARGFDDTANYGNTF.

This chain links TRBV20-1 with TRBJ2-5; D unresolved. The CDR3 extends over 14 amino acids. V shed 3 bases and J shed 1 base, with 12 bases lying between them. The germline gives CDR1 DFQATT, CDR2 SNEGSKA (reference sequence). Here the CDR3 reads CSARKLTLQETQYF. The CDR3 DNA follows: TGCAGTGCTAGGAAATTGACTCTCCAAGAGACCCAGTACTTC.

This clonotype was observed many times. The J gene is TRBJ1-5, the V gene TRBV28; 8 bases are a match to TRBD1. The ends lost 6 bases at V and 7 bases at J; junction bases unmatched: 5. The germline V gene encodes CDR1 MDHEN and CDR2 SYDVKM. The CDR3 loop spans 13 amino acids. The CDR3 loop is CASSPGGAQPQHF. In DNA, the CDR3 is TGTGCCAGCAGCCCAGGGGGCGCGCAGCCCCAGCATTTT.

This clonotype was seen only a few times. The rearrangement joins TRBV20-1 to TRBJ2-1; 7 bases fit TRBD1. V lost 0 bases to trimming and J lost 0 bases; unmatched junction nucleotides: 11. CDR1 is DFQATT and CDR2 is SNEGSKA in the germline V gene (reference sequence). CDR3 size: 18 residues. The chain's CDR3 is CSARDIQGLRSSYNEQFF. The CDR3 nucleotides read TGCAGTGCTAGAGATATACAGGGGCTCCGTAGCTCCTACAATGAGCAGTTCTTC.

A remark on this clonotype: A much larger clone sits a single nucleotide away, making a read error possible. CDR3 nucleotides: TGTGCCACCAGCAGAAGAAGTCCTGGGAATTACAATGAGCAGTTCTTC. This codes for CATSRRSPGNYNEQFF. The gene calls are TRBV15 and TRBJ2-1, with D hard to call. In germline, CDR1 is LNHNV, CDR2 YYDKDF (reference sequence). Trimming removed 2 bases at V and 4 bases at J, with 15 bases between. The CDR3 covers 16 residues.

This clonotype was found many times. The genes are TRBV28 and TRBJ1-5; TRBD1 is a possible D gene (5 bases). The CDR3 has 20 amino acids. From germline, CDR1 is MDHEN and CDR2 SYDVKM. Trimming took off 6 bases at V and 0 bases at J, with 27 bases between the two ends. CDR3 nucleotide sequence: TGTGCCAGCAGACGGAGAATCTCACCGGGGAAAAGGGGTAGCAATCAGCCCCAGCATTTT. It specifies CASRRRISPGKRGSNQPQHF.

This clonotype was observed a handful of times. This chain joins TRBV28 and TRBJ2-5; 12 nucleotides line up with TRBD2. V was pared by 3 bases and J by 0 bases, with 20 bases of the junction left unmatched. The CDR3 extends over 22 amino acids. Germline CDR1 is MDHEN and CDR2 is SYDVKM. As DNA, the CDR3 is TGTGCCAGCAGTTTCCGGACCCATTCCATGACTAGCGGGAGTCGCAACCAAGAGACCCAGTACTTC. Amino acids: CASSFRTHSMTSGSRNQETQYF. Together with reference TRBV28 and TRBJ2-5, the CDR3 gives the full variable domain: DVKVTQSSRYLVKRTGEKVFLECVQDMDHENMFWYRQDPGLGLRLIYFSYDVKMKEKGDIPEGYSVSREKKERFSLILESASTNQTSMYLCASSFRTHSMTSGSRNQETQYFGPGTRLLVL.

The J gene is TRBJ1-3, the V gene TRBV7-2; D unclear. The germline V gene encodes CDR1 SGHTA and CDR2 FQGNSA. V dropped 4 bases and J dropped 0 bases, with 10 bases sitting between them. The CDR3 has 15 amino acids. DNA for the CDR3: TGTGCCAGCAGCTCCGGGCCGTTCTCTGGAAACACCATATATTTT. It specifies CASSSGPFSGNTIYF.

Here the CDR3 DNA reads TGTGCCAGTAGTCAGGGACCTGCGGTCGAGCAGTACTTC. Its translation: CASSQGPAVEQYF. The rearrangement uses TRBV19 and TRBJ2-7; perhaps D is TRBD1 or TRBD2 (5 bases each). With 5 bases removed from V and 6 bases from J, the gap between germline ends came to 14 bases. There are 13 residues in the CDR3. The V gene's germline CDR1 is LNHDA and CDR2 SQIVND (reference sequence).